This record covers a single T cell receptor beta chain. Its antigen is not identified. Other nucleotide sequences in the sample specify the same CDR3. The CDR3 runs 15 residues. Trimming removed 6 bases from V and 2 bases from J; junction bases left unmatched: 4. Germline-derived CDR1 and CDR2 are SNHLY and FYNNEI. The data were taken from a study of graft-versus-host responses after intestinal transplantation. Study information: All recipients got anti-thymocyte globulin induction, then tacrolimus and steroids for approximately 3 years.

The repertoire was sequenced with immunoSEQ multiplex PCR; TCRdb's copy has only in-frame clones and lacks some. The table includes approximately 85,000 clones, just under 95% detected once. The source material was unstimulated CD8+ T cells sorted from spleen or lymph node cells, sampled before transplant. The clonotype originates from a human donor who was the organ donor for an intestinal transplant. The chain links TRBV2 to TRBJ2-1, with TRBD2 matching 10 bases. This chain's CDR3 is CASSGLAEPYNEQFF. For the CDR3, the DNA is TGTGCCAGCAGCGGACTAGCGGAACCCTACAATGAGCAGTTCTTC.